The clone carrying this T cell receptor beta chain has just a few counts. No antigen is known for it. This record belongs to a study of beta chain features in type 1 diabetes. Study outcomes and limitations: In every one of the four CD4+ subsets, TCRB CDR3s were moderately but significantly shorter in Type 1 diabetes patients.

Germline V gene lookup returns CDR1 SGHDN and CDR2 FVKESK. Between the trimmed V and J ends, which lost 2 bases and 0 bases, there was a span of 7 bases. The CDR3 loop spans 14 amino acids. The authors reverse transcribed all of the isolated RNA, so sequencing captured expressed TCRB transcripts. Produced via immunoSEQ multiplex PCR; TCRdb's table is partial and in-frame only. The top ten clones hold over 0.008% of a sample with 330,000 or so clones, over 9.5% of them seen once. Cell sorting via CD45RO/CCR7/CD25/CD127/CD95/CD27 was performed to obtain CD4+ naive, central memory, regulatory and stem cell-like memory cells.

Sequencing was performed on naive CD4+ T cells from blood. The chain links TRBV14 to TRBJ1-1; D is undetermined. The TCR sequence derives from a woman under 30 with type 1 diabetes. The CDR3 region is CASSQRLMNTEAFF. For the CDR3, the DNA is TGTGCCAGCAGCCAACGTCTAATGAACACTGAAGCTTTCTTT.